This entry features one TCR beta chain sequence. What it binds is unknown. This sample is drawn from a study of CD8 T cells in ankylosing spondylitis. The CDR3 runs 20 residues. The germline gives CDR1 MDHEN, CDR2 SYDVKM. The junction had 16 bases not matched to a gene; V was cut back by 2 bases and J by 4 bases. Each TCR beta library was made by quantitative 5'-RACE that incorporated molecular barcodes. TCRdb reanalysed the 5' RACE reads using MiXCR and keeps one entry per CDR3 protein. The repertoire holds over 600,000 distinct CDR3 sequences, 15% to 20% seen once, with 15% to 20% in the top ten. Whole-study findings and limits: Reportedly, disease-linked clones are significantly enriched in ankylosing spondylitis patients' matched synovial fluid. Peripheral blood samples showed relatively rare disease-linked clones, and these clones were CD8+. A number of the motif variants had already been described in reactive arthritis synovial fluid and blood. Blood of patients with ankylosing spondylitis appeared to be characterized by a TCR beta motif of eight highly homologous variants.

V is TRBV28 and J is TRBJ2-3; 12 bases fit TRBD2. The sequenced material came from blood, either unsorted or a sorted T cell fraction (not recorded which). The receptor was derived from a male donor with ankylosing spondylitis. In DNA, the CDR3 is TGTGCCAGCAGTTTACTCTCGACTAGCGGGAGATGGGGAAAAGCAGATACGCAGTATTTT. Amino acids: CASSLLSTSGRWGKADTQYF.